The source of this TCR beta chain is a study of T cells in Graves' hyperthyroidism and ophthalmopathy. Findings and limits, study-wide: Blood shared most expanded thyroid clonotypes above 0.001.

As to this clonotype: Antigen unknown.

PBMCs were derived from 10 ml fresh peripheral blood. From RNA transcripts, TCR beta CDR3 regions were amplified. First-round RT-PCR with HTBI primers amplified the TCR CDR3 region. From the multiplex PCR reads, TCRdb called clonotypes with MiXCR, one entry per CDR3 protein. Here the sample spans some 720,000 distinct CDR3 sequences, less than 20% being singletons. The V end lost 0 bases, the J end lost 1 base, and 14 bases lay between the germline ends. Germline-derived CDR1 and CDR2 are SGHRS and YFSETQ. CDR3 length equals 16 residues. The sequence came from a man younger than 35 with Graves' hyperthyroidism. Sequenced sample: blood. The gene calls are TRBV5-1 and TRBJ2-7; D not resolved. CDR3 sequence (DNA): TGCGCCAGCAGCTTGGATGACAACTCCAATTCCTACGAGCAGTACTTC. Residues: CASSLDDNSNSYEQYF.